What follows describes a single T cell receptor (beta chain). The antigen is unknown. The source of the sample is a study of blood T cells in healthy people across ages. Next came a second PCR, run for roughly 6 to 11 cycles, which used a sample-barcoded 5' primer along with a J-beta primer mix. Via MiXCR, TCRdb re-called the 5' RACE reads, giving one row per CDR3 protein. The sample has 2 million or so distinct CDR3 sequences; about 49% are singletons. The study's findings and limits: Estimated diversity that came from one million T cells was considered an underestimate. Changes in expanded clonotypes were possibly confounded, as the CMV status of donors was unknown.

From germline, CDR1 is SGHTA and CDR2 FQGNSA. The CDR3 has 17 amino acids. Trimming left V 3 bases short and J 3 bases short, with 18 bases between. This receptor was identified in a woman in her thirties or forties in good health. Input material: blood. V and J are TRBV7-2 and TRBJ2-4, with TRBD2 as a possible D gene (6 bases). As DNA, the CDR3 is TGTGCCAGCAGCTTGTACCCGGAGGGGATGGGCAAAAACATTCAGTACTTC. Translation: CASSLYPEGMGKNIQYF.